This T cell receptor beta chain comes out of a study of a mutant IDH1 vaccine in newly diagnosed glioma (TCRdb year 2021). Regarding the complete study: Vaccination began 4-6 weeks after radiotherapy alone, or alongside temozolomide cycles in the chemotherapy-containing groups. The roughly 33 treated patients were approximately 62% male and 37.5% female, with a mean age of approximately 38 years. Before enrollment, most patients had been given radiochemotherapy with temozolomide as standard therapy, while the rest had received either radiotherapy alone or temozolomide alone. Visit V12 was the week-35 safety follow-up and visit V13 was the week-47 end of study. Six visits were used for peripheral blood collection: V03 (baseline), V05, V07, V10, V12 and V13. For exploratory analyses, longitudinal TCRB deep sequencing was carried out in about two dozen treated patients wherever samples were available. On the study overall, not on this receptor specifically: It was noted by the authors that analyses of patient blood samples could not be reproduced owing to sample limitations. Vaccine-induced immune responses across multiple MHC alleles were detected in approximately 93% of patients. Pseudoprogression appeared unrelated to alterations in the top peripheral T cell clonotypes detected by TCRB sequencing. Availability determined which PBMC samples were chosen for TCRB deep sequencing.

Notes on this clone: It lacks a known antigen. No base quality information exists; no much larger clone differs at one position.

This specimen's time point label, per the study, means: week 35, safety follow-up. Every vaccine dose consisted of 300 ug of a 20-mer mutant IDH1 peptide in Montanide, administered subcutaneously together with topical imiquimod. Patients were given eight vaccinations, in weeks 1, 3, 5, 7, 11, 15, 19 and 23, which matched visits V03 through V10. All donors had newly diagnosed IDH1-mutant astrocytomas of WHO grade 3 or 4 that showed loss of nuclear ATRX. The samples were drawn from NOA16, a multicentre, single-arm, open-label phase I trial in Germany that tested a mutant IDH1 peptide vaccine in humans for the first time. Genomic DNA for TCRB sequencing was isolated from EDTA blood with the DNeasy Blood and Tissue Kit. CDR1 and CDR2 (SGHKS, YYEKEE) derive from the germline V gene (reference sequence). Measured from the cysteine to the phenylalanine, the CDR3 is 15 residues long. Only CDR3 DNA remains: 45 bases, in frame from the first base. Trimming takes 3 bases off V and 5 bases off J; junction bases not matched to a gene: 5.

The method was the immunoSEQ multiplex PCR assay. Following the manufacturer's protocol, the hsTCRB Kit was used to amplify rearranged TCR beta chain sequences. An Illumina MiSeq was used to sequence the TCRB libraries. The authors' pipeline ran thus. The proprietary platform of the kit vendor was used for demultiplexing, trimming and gene mapping. The clones in this table, taken by TCRdb from immuneACCESS, are in-frame only. Not every clone is retained; where verified, under half of the shortfall comes from an unresolved V gene, and the cause of the rest is unknown. V and J calls and clone size are as listed in that table; D and trimming were resolved from the DNA. In this sample the table shows about 56,000 clones, approximately 87% of which occur a single time. The top ten hold around 1.7% of the sample.

This receptor was obtained from a man aged 35 to 55 with glioma. The V gene is TRBV5-5 and the J gene is TRBJ1-4; the central 9 bases match TRBD1. This specimen consisted of PBMCs, obtained from a glioma patient whose treatment included an IDH1 peptide vaccine. CDR3 loop: CASSSSGTGNEKLFF. The bases are TGTGCCAGCAGCTCCTCCGGGACAGGGAATGAAAAACTGTTTTTT.